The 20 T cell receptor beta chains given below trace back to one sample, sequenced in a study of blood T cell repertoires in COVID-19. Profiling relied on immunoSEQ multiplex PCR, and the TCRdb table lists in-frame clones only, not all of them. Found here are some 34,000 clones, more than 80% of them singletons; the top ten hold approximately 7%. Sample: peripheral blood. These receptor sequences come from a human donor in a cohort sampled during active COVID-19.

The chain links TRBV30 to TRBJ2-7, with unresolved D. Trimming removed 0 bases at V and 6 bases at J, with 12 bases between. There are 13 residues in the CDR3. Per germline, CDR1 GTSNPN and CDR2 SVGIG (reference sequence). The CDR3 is CAWSVLGSREQYF. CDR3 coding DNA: TGTGCCTGGAGTGTACTGGGCAGCCGCGAGCAGTACTTC. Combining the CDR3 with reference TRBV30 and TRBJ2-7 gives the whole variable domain SQTIHQWPATLVQPVGSPLSLECTVEGTSNPNLYWYRQAAGRGLQLLFYSVGIGQISSEVPQNLSASRPQDRQFILSSKKLLLSDSGFYLCAWSVLGSREQYFGPGTRLTVT.

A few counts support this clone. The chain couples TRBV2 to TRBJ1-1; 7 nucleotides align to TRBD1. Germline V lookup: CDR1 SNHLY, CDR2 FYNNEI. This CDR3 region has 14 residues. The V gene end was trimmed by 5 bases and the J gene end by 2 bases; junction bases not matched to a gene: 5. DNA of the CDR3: TGTGCCAGCAGTTTGACAGGGCTAAACACTGAAGCTTTCTTT. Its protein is CASSLTGLNTEAFF.

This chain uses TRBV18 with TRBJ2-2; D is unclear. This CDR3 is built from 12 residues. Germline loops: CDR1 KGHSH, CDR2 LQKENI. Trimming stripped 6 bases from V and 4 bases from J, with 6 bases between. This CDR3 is CASSPSTGELFF. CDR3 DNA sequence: TGTGCCAGCTCCCCGAGCACCGGGGAGCTGTTTTTT.

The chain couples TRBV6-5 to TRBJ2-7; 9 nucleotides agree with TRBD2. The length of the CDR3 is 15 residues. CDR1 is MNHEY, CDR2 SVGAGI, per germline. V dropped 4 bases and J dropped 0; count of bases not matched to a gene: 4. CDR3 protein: CASSSPTSGSYEQYF. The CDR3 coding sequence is TGTGCCAGCAGTTCCCCGACTAGCGGCTCCTACGAGCAGTACTTC.

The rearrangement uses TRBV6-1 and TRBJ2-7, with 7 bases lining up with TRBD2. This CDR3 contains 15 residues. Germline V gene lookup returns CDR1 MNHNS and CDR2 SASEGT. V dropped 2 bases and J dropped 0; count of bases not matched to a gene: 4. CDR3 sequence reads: CASSEMRGTSYEQYF. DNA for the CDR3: TGTGCCAGCAGTGAAATGCGGGGGACCTCCTACGAGCAGTACTTC.

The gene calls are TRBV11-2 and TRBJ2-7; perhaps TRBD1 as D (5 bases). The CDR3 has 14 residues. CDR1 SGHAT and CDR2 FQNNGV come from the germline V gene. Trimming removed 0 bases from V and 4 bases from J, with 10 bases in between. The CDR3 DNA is TGTGCCAGCAGCTTAGAGTTCCAGGGATACGAGCAGTACTTC. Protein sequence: CASSLEFQGYEQYF.

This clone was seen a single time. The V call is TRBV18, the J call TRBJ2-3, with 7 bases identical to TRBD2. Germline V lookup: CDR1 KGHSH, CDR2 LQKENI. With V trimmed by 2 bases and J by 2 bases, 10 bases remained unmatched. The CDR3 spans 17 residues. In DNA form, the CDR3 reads TGTGCCAGCTCACCATCGCGGGGCGGGGGACCCACAGATACGCAGTATTTT. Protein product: CASSPSRGGGPTDTQYF.

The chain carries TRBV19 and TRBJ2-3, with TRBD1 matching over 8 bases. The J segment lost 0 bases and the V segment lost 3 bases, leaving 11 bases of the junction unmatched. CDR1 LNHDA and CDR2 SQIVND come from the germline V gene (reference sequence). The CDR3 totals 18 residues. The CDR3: CASSIQTRTGWSTDTQYF. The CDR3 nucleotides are TGTGCCAGTAGTATCCAAACCCGGACAGGGTGGAGCACAGATACGCAGTATTTT.

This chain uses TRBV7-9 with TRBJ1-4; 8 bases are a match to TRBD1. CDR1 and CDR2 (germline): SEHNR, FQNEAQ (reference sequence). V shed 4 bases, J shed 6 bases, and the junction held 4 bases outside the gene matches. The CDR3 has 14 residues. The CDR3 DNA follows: TGTGCCAGCAGCTCAGGACAGGGACATGAAAAACTGTTTTTT. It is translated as CASSSGQGHEKLFF.

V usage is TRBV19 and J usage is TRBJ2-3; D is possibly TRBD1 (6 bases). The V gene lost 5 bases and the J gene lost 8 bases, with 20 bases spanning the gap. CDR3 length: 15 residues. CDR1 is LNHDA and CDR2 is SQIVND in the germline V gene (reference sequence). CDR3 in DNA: TGTGCCAGTAGTCTGCTGGACAGCTATTCGTCTACGCAGTATTTT. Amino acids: CASSLLDSYSSTQYF. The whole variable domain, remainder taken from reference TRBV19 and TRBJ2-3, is DGGITQSPKYLFRKEGQNVTLSCEQNLNHDAMYWYRQDPGQGLRLIYYSQIVNDFQKGDIAEGYSVSREKKESFPLTVTSAQKNPTAFYLCASSLLDSYSSTQYFGPGTRLTVL.

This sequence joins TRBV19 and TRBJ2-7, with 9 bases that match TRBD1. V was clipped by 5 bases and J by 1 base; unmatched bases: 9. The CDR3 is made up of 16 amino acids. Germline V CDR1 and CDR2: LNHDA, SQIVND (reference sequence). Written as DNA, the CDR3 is TGTGCCAGTAGTCTCCCCCTAGGACAGGGGTCCTACGAGCAGTACTTC. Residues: CASSLPLGQGSYEQYF.

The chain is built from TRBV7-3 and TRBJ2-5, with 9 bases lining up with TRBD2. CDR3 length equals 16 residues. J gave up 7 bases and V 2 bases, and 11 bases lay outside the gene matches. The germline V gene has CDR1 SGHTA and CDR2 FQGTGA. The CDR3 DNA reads TGTGCCAGCAGCTTAGGGATAGCGGGAGAAGCCGGGACCCAGTACTTC. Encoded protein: CASSLGIAGEAGTQYF.

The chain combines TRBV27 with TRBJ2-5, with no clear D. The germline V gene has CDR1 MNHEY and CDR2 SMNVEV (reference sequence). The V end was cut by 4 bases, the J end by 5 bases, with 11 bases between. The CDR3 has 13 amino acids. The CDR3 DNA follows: TGTGCCAGCAGTTATGCGGAGAGGGAGACCCAGTACTTC. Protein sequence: CASSYAERETQYF.

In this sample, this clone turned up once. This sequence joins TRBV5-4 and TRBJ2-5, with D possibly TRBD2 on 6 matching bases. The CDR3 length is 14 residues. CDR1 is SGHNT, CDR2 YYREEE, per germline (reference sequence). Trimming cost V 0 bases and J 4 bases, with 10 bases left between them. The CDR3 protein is CASSLAGLPETQYF. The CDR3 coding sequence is TGTGCCAGCAGCTTGGCGGGACTCCCAGAGACCCAGTACTTC.

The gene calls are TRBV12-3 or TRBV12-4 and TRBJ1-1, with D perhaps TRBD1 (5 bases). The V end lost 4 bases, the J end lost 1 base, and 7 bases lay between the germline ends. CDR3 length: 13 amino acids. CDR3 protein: CASSWTTNTEAFF. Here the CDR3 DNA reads TGTGCCAGCAGTTGGACAACGAACACTGAAGCTTTCTTT.

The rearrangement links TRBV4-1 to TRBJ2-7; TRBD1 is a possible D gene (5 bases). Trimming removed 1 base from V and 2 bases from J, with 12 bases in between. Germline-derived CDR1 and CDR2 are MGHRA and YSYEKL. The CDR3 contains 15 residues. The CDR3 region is CASSQGGGQTYEQYF. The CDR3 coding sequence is TGCGCCAGCAGCCAAGGGGGTGGACAAACCTACGAGCAGTACTTC.

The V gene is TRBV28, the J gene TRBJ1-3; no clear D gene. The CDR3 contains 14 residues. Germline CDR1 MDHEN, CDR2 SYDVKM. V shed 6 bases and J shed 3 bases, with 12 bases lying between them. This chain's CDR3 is CASRRQGGGNTIYF. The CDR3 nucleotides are TGTGCCAGCAGACGCCAAGGAGGTGGAAACACCATATATTTT. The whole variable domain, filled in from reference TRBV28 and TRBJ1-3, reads DVKVTQSSRYLVKRTGEKVFLECVQDMDHENMFWYRQDPGLGLRLIYFSYDVKMKEKGDIPEGYSVSREKKERFSLILESASTNQTSMYLCASRRQGGGNTIYFGEGSWLTVV.

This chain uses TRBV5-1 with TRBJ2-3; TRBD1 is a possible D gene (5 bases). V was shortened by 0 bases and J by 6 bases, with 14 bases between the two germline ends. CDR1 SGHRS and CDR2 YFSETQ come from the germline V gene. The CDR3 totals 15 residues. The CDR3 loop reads CASSLARGADDTQYF. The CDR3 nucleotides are TGCGCCAGCAGCTTGGCAAGGGGCGCGGACGATACGCAGTATTTT.

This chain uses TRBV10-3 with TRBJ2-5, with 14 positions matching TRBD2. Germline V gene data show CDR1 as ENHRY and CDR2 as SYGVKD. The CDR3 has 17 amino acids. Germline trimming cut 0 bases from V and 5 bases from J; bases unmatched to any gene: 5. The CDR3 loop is CAISESRGLAGDETQYF. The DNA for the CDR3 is TGTGCCATCAGTGAGTCGAGGGGACTAGCGGGAGATGAGACCCAGTACTTC.

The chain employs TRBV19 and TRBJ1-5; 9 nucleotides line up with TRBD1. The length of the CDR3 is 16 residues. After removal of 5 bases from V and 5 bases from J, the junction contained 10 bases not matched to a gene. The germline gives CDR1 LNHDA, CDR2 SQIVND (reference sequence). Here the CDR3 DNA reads TGTGCCAGTAGTGCCGGGGGACAGGGTCGCGATCAGCCCCAGCATTTT. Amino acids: CASSAGGQGRDQPQHF.